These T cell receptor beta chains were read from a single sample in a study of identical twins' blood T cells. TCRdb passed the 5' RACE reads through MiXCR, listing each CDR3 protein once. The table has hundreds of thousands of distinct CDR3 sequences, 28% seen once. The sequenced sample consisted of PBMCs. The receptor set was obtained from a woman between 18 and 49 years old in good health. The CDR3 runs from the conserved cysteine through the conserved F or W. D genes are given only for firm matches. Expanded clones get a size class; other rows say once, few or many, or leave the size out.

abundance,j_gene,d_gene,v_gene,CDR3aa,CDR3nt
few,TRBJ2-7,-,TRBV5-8,CASVLTVSYEQYF,TGTGCCAGCGTCCTGACAGTCTCCTACGAGCAGTACTTC
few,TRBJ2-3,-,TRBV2,CASSEEQETDTQYF,TGTGCCAGCAGTGAGGAGCAAGAAACAGATACGCAGTATTTT
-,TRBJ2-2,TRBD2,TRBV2,CASSGGRGVGELFF,TGTGCCAGCAGTGGAGGACGGGGGGTCGGGGAGCTGTTTTTT
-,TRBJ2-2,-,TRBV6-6,CASWLTVNTGELFF,TGTGCCAGCTGGTTGACGGTGAACACCGGGGAGCTGTTTTTT
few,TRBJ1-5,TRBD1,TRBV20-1,CSASLGGPQPQHF,TGCAGTGCTAGTTTAGGGGGCCCTCAGCCCCAGCATTTT
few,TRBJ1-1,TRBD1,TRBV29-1,CSVATGTEAFF,TGCAGCGTCGCGACAGGGACTGAAGCTTTCTTT
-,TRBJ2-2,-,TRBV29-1,CSVETGHYTGELFF,TGCAGCGTTGAAACCGGACACTACACCGGGGAGCTGTTTTTT
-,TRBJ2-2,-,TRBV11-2,CASSSGANTGELFF,TGTGCCAGCAGCTCTGGGGCGAACACCGGGGAGCTGTTTTTT
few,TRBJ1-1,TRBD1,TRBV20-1,CSARGGILQGADTEAFF,TGCAGTGCTAGGGGGGGGATCCTACAGGGGGCGGACACTGAAGCTTTCTTT
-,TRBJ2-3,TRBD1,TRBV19,CASRKDRGTDTQYF,TGTGCCAGTAGGAAGGACAGGGGTACAGATACGCAGTATTTT
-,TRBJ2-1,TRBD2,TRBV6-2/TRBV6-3,CASSSSGRGSYNEQFF,TGTGCCAGCAGTTCTAGCGGGAGGGGGTCCTACAATGAGCAGTTCTTC
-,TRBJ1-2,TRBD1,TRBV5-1,CASSLVGGQGNYGYTF,TGCGCCAGCAGCTTGGTAGGGGGACAGGGAAACTATGGCTACACCTTC
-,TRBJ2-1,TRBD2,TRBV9,CASSAGLAGITSSYNEQFF,TGTGCCAGCAGCGCCGGACTAGCGGGGATAACCAGCTCCTACAATGAGCAGTTCTTC
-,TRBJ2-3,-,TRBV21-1,CASSKARLAGVPDTQYF,TGTGCCAGCAGCAAAGCTAGACTAGCGGGAGTTCCAGATACGCAGTATTTT
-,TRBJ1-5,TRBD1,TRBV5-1,CASTLTGADNQPQHF,TGCGCCAGCACCTTGACAGGGGCGGACAATCAGCCCCAGCATTTT
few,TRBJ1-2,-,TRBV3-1,CASSQVPGNYGYTF,TGTGCCAGCAGCCAAGTCCCAGGGAACTATGGCTACACCTTC
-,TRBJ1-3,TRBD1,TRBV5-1,CASSLGQGGRSGNTIYF,TGCGCCAGCAGCCTTGGACAGGGCGGGAGATCTGGAAACACCATATATTTT
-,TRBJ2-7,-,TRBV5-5,CASSLDQQGGSYEQYF,TGTGCCAGCAGCTTGGATCAGCAGGGTGGCTCCTACGAGCAGTACTTC
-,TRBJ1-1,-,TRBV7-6,CASSLYSQNEAFF,TGTGCCAGCAGCTTATATTCGCAGAATGAAGCTTTCTTT
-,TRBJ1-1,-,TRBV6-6,CASKFGGTSNTEAFF,TGTGCCAGCAAATTCGGGGGAACCTCGAACACTGAAGCTTTCTTT
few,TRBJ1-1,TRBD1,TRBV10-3,CATGTGGVGGAFF,TGTGCCACCGGGACAGGGGGAGTCGGTGGGGCTTTCTTT
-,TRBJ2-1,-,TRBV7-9,CASTFGGLYNEQFF,TGTGCCAGCACCTTTGGCGGACTGTACAATGAGCAGTTCTTC
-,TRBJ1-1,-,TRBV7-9,CASSLAQTAQAFF,TGTGCCAGCAGCTTAGCCCAGACAGCCCAAGCTTTCTTT
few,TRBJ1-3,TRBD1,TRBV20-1,CSARQGAGNTIYF,TGCAGTGCCCGACAGGGGGCTGGAAACACCATATATTTT
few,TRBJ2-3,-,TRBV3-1,CASGSMGRSTDTQYF,TGTGCCAGCGGGTCTATGGGACGGAGCACAGATACGCAGTATTTT
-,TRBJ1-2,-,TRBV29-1,CSVSLTRTIGYTF,TGCAGCGTGTCCCTAACCCGCACTATAGGCTACACCTTC
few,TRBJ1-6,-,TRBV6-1,CASSVGTSDNSPLHF,TGTGCCAGCAGTGTGGGGACAAGTGATAATTCACCCCTCCACTTT
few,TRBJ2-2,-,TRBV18,CASRWNTGELFF,TGTGCCAGCCGATGGAACACCGGGGAGCTGTTTTTT
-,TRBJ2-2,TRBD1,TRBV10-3,CAVEQGTNTGELFF,TGTGCCGTAGAACAGGGGACGAACACCGGGGAGCTGTTTTTT
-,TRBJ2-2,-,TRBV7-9,CASSLAGLAGELFF,TGTGCCAGCAGCTTAGCTGGGCTAGCCGGGGAGCTGTTTTTT
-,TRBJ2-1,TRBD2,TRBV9,CASSADGTSGGVNNEQFF,TGTGCCAGCAGCGCGGACGGGACTAGCGGGGGGGTCAACAATGAGCAGTTCTTC
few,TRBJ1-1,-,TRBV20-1,CSAGHQGGTEAFF,TGCAGTGCTGGCCATCAGGGAGGCACTGAAGCTTTCTTT
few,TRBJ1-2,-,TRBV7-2,CASSLDGSGFYGYTF,TGTGCCAGCAGCTTAGACGGGTCGGGGTTCTATGGCTACACCTTC
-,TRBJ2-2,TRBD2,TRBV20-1,CSASSSGGPSTGELFF,TGCAGTGCTTCCTCTAGCGGGGGGCCCTCCACCGGGGAGCTGTTTTTT
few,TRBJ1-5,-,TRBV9,CASSVTDSNQPQHF,TGTGCCAGCAGCGTGACGGATTCGAATCAGCCCCAGCATTTT
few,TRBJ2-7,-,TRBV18,CASSPPSWQGHYEQYF,TGTGCCAGCTCGCCACCCTCCTGGCAGGGTCACTACGAGCAGTACTTC
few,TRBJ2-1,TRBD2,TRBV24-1,CATSDPKVSGRPNEQFF,TGTGCCACCAGTGATCCCAAGGTTAGCGGGAGACCCAATGAGCAGTTCTTC
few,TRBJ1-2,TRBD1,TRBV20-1,CSARWDSYGYTF,TGCAGTGCTAGATGGGACAGCTATGGCTACACCTTC
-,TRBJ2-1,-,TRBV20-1,CSANGENEQFF,TGCAGTGCTAATGGGGAAAATGAGCAGTTCTTC
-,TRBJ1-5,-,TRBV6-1,CASRFGQYSNQPQHF,TGTGCCAGCAGGTTCGGACAGTATAGCAATCAGCCCCAGCATTTT
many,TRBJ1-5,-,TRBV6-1,CASSVREEGQPQHF,TGTGCCAGCAGTGTGAGGGAGGAGGGTCAGCCCCAGCATTTT
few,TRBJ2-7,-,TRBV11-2,CASSPGLSYEQYF,TGTGCCAGCAGCCCCGGATTGTCCTACGAGCAGTACTTC
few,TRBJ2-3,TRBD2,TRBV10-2,CASGGGTTSTDTQYF,TGCGCCAGCGGGGGGGGAACAACTAGCACAGATACGCAGTATTTT
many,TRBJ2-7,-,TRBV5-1,CASSFGQLSYEQYF,TGCGCCAGCAGCTTCGGACAGTTAAGCTACGAGCAGTACTTC
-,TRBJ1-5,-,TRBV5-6,CASSLEGGLGNQPQHF,TGTGCCAGCAGCTTGGAGGGGGGGCTGGGCAATCAGCCCCAGCATTTT
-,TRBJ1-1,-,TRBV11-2,CASSLGSDSLASF,TGTGCCAGCAGCTTAGGGAGCGACAGCTTGGCTTCCTTT
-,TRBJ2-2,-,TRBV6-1,CARGDSNTGELFF,TGTGCCAGGGGGGACTCAAACACCGGGGAGCTGTTTTTT
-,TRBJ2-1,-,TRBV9,CASSSPGLGPDEQFF,TGTGCCAGCAGCTCTCCGGGACTCGGTCCGGATGAGCAGTTCTTC
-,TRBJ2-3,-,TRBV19,CASQTTDTQYF,TGTGCCAGCCAAACTACGGATACGCAGTATTTT
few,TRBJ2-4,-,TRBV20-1,CSARAANIQYF,TGCAGTGCTAGGGCAGCAAACATTCAGTACTTC
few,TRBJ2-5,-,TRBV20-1,CSGSQPQETQYF,TGCAGTGGGTCTCAGCCCCAAGAGACCCAGTACTTC
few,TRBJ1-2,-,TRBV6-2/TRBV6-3,CATQDPGANYGYTF,TGTGCCACCCAGGACCCTGGAGCTAACTATGGCTACACCTTC